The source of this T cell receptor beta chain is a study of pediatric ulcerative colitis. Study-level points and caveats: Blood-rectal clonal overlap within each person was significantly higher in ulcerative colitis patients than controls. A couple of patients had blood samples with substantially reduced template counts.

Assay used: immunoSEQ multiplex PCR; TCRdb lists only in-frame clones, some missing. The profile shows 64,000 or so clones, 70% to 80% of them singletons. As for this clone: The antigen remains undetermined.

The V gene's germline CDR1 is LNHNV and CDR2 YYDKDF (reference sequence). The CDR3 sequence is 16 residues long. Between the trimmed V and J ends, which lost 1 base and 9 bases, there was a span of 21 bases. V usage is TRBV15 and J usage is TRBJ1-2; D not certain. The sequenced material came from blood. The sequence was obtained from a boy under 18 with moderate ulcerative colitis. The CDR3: CATSRASVKSHPSYTF. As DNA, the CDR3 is TGTGCCACCAGCAGAGCCTCTGTTAAAAGCCATCCGAGCTACACCTTC.